This TCR beta chain comes out of a study of technical replicates of blood from a few donors. TCRdb keeps only in-frame clones here, not all; method: immunoSEQ multiplex PCR. The sample has around 67,000 clones, more than 90% seen once. The sample holds one count of this clone. The CDR3 sequence is 15 residues long. J lost 5 bases, V lost 5 bases, and 7 bases had no gene match. The germline CDR1 and CDR2 sequences are SEHNR and FQNEAQ (reference sequence). The receptor comes from a human donor in good health. Sequenced input: T cells isolated from PBMCs. The V call is TRBV7-9, the J call TRBJ2-2, with 8 positions matching TRBD1. The CDR3 reads CASSHHQGATGELFF. For the CDR3, the DNA is TGTGCCAGCAGCCATCACCAGGGGGCGACCGGGGAGCTGTTTTTT.